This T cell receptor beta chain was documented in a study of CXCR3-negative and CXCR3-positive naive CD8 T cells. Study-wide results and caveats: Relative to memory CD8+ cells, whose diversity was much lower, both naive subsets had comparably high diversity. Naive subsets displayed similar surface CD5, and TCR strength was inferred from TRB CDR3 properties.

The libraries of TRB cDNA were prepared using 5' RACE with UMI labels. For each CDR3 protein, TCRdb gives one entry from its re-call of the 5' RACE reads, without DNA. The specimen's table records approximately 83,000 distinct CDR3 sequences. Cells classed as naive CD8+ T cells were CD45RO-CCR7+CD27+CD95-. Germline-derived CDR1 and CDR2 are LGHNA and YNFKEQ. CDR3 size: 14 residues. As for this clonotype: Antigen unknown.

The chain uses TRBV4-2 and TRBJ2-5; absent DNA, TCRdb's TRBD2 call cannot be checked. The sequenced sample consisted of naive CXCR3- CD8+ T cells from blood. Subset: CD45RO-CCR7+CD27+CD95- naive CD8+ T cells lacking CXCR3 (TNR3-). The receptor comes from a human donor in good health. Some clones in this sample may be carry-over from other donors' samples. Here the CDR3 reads CASSQGLGRETQYF.